This T cell receptor (beta chain) stems from a study of control samples from healthy donors and cancer patients. Trimming stripped 6 bases from V and 0 bases from J, with 15 bases between. This CDR3 has 16 residues. CDR1 is SQVTM and CDR2 is ANQGSEA in the germline V gene. Assay: immunoSEQ multiplex PCR; the TCRdb copy retains only in-frame clones and omits some. The sample shows more than 100,000 clones, more than 80% of them seen only once. The chain couples TRBV29-1 to TRBJ2-6, with D possibly TRBD2 on 6 matching bases. The origin of this receptor is a man in his late teens or twenties in good health. Sequencing input: blood. In DNA, the CDR3 is TGCAGCGTGACCTTGGGACTGCCCTCTGGGGCCAACGTCCTGACTTTC. The encoded protein is CSVTLGLPSGANVLTF.